This T cell receptor beta chain derives from a study of blood T cell repertoires in COVID-19. Looking at the study overall: The origin of the acute and convalescent COVID-19 samples was the United States, Italy and Spain.

The CDR3 spans 13 residues. Trimming cost V 3 bases and J 6 bases, with 8 bases left between them. Germline CDR1 is SGHTA and CDR2 is FQGNSA. Participant age was roughly 18 to 95 years, and participants resided in fewer than 30 US areas. Authors' analysis steps: Cell counts per sample came from amplifying reference gene primers. The method was immunoSEQ multiplex PCR; TCRdb's version includes in-frame clones alone and lacks a portion of them. The V and J calls and clone size are taken from that table; D and trimming were inferred from the DNA. Of roughly 180,000 clones in the sample, roughly 87% were seen once.

The sequenced sample consisted of PBMCs or T cells enriched from blood (not recorded which). The clonotype was recovered from a woman in her 30s who had recovered from COVID-19. The gene calls are TRBV7-2 and TRBJ1-4; D unclear. The CDR3 coding sequence is TGTGCCAGCAGCTTTCGGCGGGATGAAAAACTGTTTTTT. This gives the protein CASSFRRDEKLFF.